Included here is one T cell receptor (beta chain) sequence, with context. Antigen unknown. The entry originates in a study of T cells after yellow fever vaccination. On the study more broadly: When fractions had low cell numbers, they were prepared with SMART-Seq v4 Ultra Low Input. Findings and caveats of the study: Abundant clonotypes from the bulk population could have been carried over as contaminants into FACS-sorted repertoires.

TCRdb reprocessed the 5' RACE reads via MiXCR and lists one record per CDR3 protein. The data show 250,000 to 300,000 distinct CDR3 sequences, under 9% seen once. The V and J ends lost 2 bases and 7 bases respectively, with 21 bases between them. The CDR3 is 17 residues long. Germline CDR1 reads MNHNY; CDR2 reads SVGAGI (reference sequence). This TCR was sampled from a man in his late teens or twenties who received the YFV17D yellow fever vaccine. V is TRBV6-6 and J is TRBJ2-1; possibly TRBD1 for D (6 bases). The material was CD4+ T cells sorted from PBMCs, obtained 5 days after the yellow fever booster vaccination. CDR3 nucleotide sequence: TGTGCCAGCAGTTACGCCGGACAGTCCCCCCGAGGGAATGAGCAGTTCTTC. This codes for CASSYAGQSPRGNEQFF.